These 18 T cell receptor beta chains share one sample of origin, sequenced in a study of blood T cell repertoires in COVID-19. Some clones are missing from TCRdb's copy, which holds only in-frame ones; the method was immunoSEQ multiplex PCR. The sample lists about 480,000 clones; approximately 88% were seen once. Material for sequencing was peripheral blood. Receptors originate from a woman aged 45-65 years with COVID-19, enrolled during active disease.

The chain links TRBV6-5 to TRBJ2-1; the match to TRBD2 covers 8 bases. V lost 8 bases, J lost 6 bases, and 6 bases stayed unmatched. CDR1 MNHEY and CDR2 SVGAGI come from the germline V gene. The CDR3 is 13 residues long. The CDR3 DNA reads as TGTGCCAGCGCCCCTAGCGGGTCCAATGAGCAGTTCTTC. Translated: CASAPSGSNEQFF.

The genes are TRBV3-1 (or the pseudogene TRBV3-2) and TRBJ2-7, with D possibly matching TRBD2 (7 bases). CDR1 is LGHDT and CDR2 is YNNKEL in the germline V gene (reference sequence). V lost 0 bases and J 5 bases, leaving 14 bases between the germline ends. The CDR3 totals 15 residues. CDR3 in amino acids: CASSQEGRGDHEQYF. As DNA, the CDR3 is TGTGCCAGCAGCCAAGAAGGGAGGGGGGACCACGAGCAGTACTTC.

The rearrangement uses TRBV9 and TRBJ2-3; possible D gene TRBD2, 6 bases. The CDR3 runs 16 residues. Trimming stripped 3 bases from V and 0 bases from J, with 14 bases between. CDR1 is SGDLS, CDR2 YYNGEE, per germline. CDR3 region: CASSEGPGASTDTQYF. The CDR3 DNA is TGTGCCAGCAGCGAAGGGCCGGGAGCTAGCACAGATACGCAGTATTTT.

The J gene is TRBJ1-2, the V gene TRBV6-5, with a weak D call TRBD1 (5 bases). Trimming took off 0 bases at V and 4 bases at J, with 9 bases between the two ends. The CDR3 extends over 14 amino acids. Germline CDR1 MNHEY, CDR2 SVGAGI. CDR3 in amino acids: CASSYSRGPYGYTF. DNA of the CDR3: TGTGCCAGCAGTTACTCGCGGGGACCCTATGGCTACACCTTC.

The chain uses TRBV5-1 and TRBJ1-5; D remains ambiguous. Trimming removed 4 bases at V and 8 bases at J, with 13 bases between. Germline-derived CDR1 and CDR2 are SGHRS and YFSETQ. This CDR3 has 13 residues. The CDR3 loop is CASSAQDGEPQHF. As DNA, the CDR3 is TGCGCCAGCAGCGCCCAGGACGGGGAGCCCCAGCATTTT.

The V and J genes are TRBV4-1 and TRBJ1-2, with 7 bases fitting TRBD1. Germline values: CDR1 MGHRA, CDR2 YSYEKL. V lost 4 bases, J lost 2 bases, and 7 bases stayed unmatched. The CDR3 length is 15 residues. This CDR3 is CASSRTKQGNYGYTF. The CDR3 DNA reads as TGCGCCAGCAGCCGTACAAAACAGGGGAACTATGGCTACACCTTC.

This clone was counted between two and nine times. The rearrangement uses TRBV30 and TRBJ1-1; TRBD1 might be the D (5 bases). Germline CDR1 and CDR2: GTSNPN and SVGIG (reference sequence). The V and J ends lost 4 bases and 5 bases respectively, with 14 bases between them. CDR3 size: 13 residues. The CDR3 region is CAWTPRGITEAFF. The CDR3 DNA is TGTGCCTGGACACCCCGGGGGATAACTGAAGCTTTCTTT.

This clone was observed once. The rearrangement links TRBV2 to TRBJ1-1, with D unresolved. The germline gives CDR1 SNHLY, CDR2 FYNNEI. The CDR3 has 12 residues. The CDR3 DNA is TGTGGGTTGGGCGGACTTAACACTGAAGCTTTCTTT. It yields the protein CGLGGLNTEAFF.

V is TRBV6-2 or TRBV6-3 and J is TRBJ1-1; D gene ambiguous. This CDR3 region has 15 residues. Germline CDR1 and CDR2: MNHEY and SVGEGT. Trimming cost V 2 bases and J 1 base, with 11 bases left between them. The DNA for the CDR3 is TGTGCCAGCAGTTACCCGGGGAATTCGAACACTGAAGCTTTCTTT. It is translated as CASSYPGNSNTEAFF.

The chain employs TRBV27 and TRBJ2-1; a weak D match, TRBD2 (7 bases). This CDR3 has 13 residues. Germline CDR1 reads MNHEY; CDR2 reads SMNVEV (reference sequence). The ends were cut back, 3 bases at V and 6 bases at J, with 9 bases in the middle. Here the CDR3 DNA reads TGTGCCAGCAGTTTGGGAGGGGGCAATGAGCAGTTCTTC. Its translation: CASSLGGGNEQFF.

This chain connects TRBV11-2 to TRBJ2-5, with 11 bases lining up with TRBD1. V gave up 5 bases and J gave up 6 bases; unmatched junction bases: 5. The length of the CDR3 is 14 residues. Germline V gene data show CDR1 as SGHAT and CDR2 as FQNNGV. DNA of the CDR3: TGTGCCAGCAGCCAGGACAGGGGGCGTCAGACCCAGTACTTC. Translated: CASSQDRGRQTQYF. The full variable domain, its missing parts supplied by reference TRBV11-2 and TRBJ2-5, is EAGVAQSPRYKIIEKRQSVAFWCNPISGHATLYWYQQILGQGPKLLIQFQNNGVVDDSQLPKDRFSAERLKGVDSTLKIQPAKLEDSAVYLCASSQDRGRQTQYFGPGTRLLVL.

V gene TRBV24-1 combines with J gene TRBJ2-3; unclear D gene. CDR3 length: 14 amino acids. Germline lookup yields CDR1 KGHDR and CDR2 SFDVKD. The ends were cut back, 3 bases at V and 3 bases at J, with 9 bases in the middle. CDR3 nucleotides: TGTGCCACCAGTGATCTCCCCGGGACAGATACGCAGTATTTT. Translating it yields CATSDLPGTDTQYF.

This chain connects TRBV6-5 to TRBJ2-7; D might be TRBD1 (6 bases). The V end was cut by 0 bases, the J end by 2 bases, with 14 bases between. Per the germline V gene, CDR1 is MNHEY and CDR2 is SVGAGI. This CDR3 has 16 residues. In nucleotides, the CDR3 is TGTGCCAGCAGTTACTCGGGGGCAGGGTCCGCCTACGAGCAGTACTTC. As protein: CASSYSGAGSAYEQYF.

The chain recombines TRBV7-8 with TRBJ1-2; 9 bases are a match to TRBD1. This CDR3 has 14 amino acids. The V gene's germline CDR1 is SGHVS and CDR2 FQNEAQ. V lost 5 bases and J lost 7; bases outside the gene matches: 8. DNA of the CDR3: TGTGCCAGCAGCCCCCGGACAGGGGACCCTGGCTACACCTTC. Translation: CASSPRTGDPGYTF. Based on the CDR3 plus reference TRBV7-8 and TRBJ1-2, the full variable domain is GAGVSQSPRYKVAKRGQDVALRCDPISGHVSLFWYQQALGQGPEFLTYFQNEAQLDKSGLPSDRFFAERPEGSVSTLKIQRTQQEDSAVYLCASSPRTGDPGYTFGSGTRLTVV.

The V gene is TRBV30, the J gene TRBJ1-1; no clear D gene. The CDR3 length is 12 residues. Germline V lookup: CDR1 GTSNPN, CDR2 SVGIG (reference sequence). V was shortened by 4 bases and J by 3 bases, with 9 bases between the two germline ends. The CDR3 region has the DNA TGTGCCTGGACGACAACGGACACTGAAGCTTTCTTT. This sequence encodes CAWTTTDTEAFF.

The chain uses TRBV7-9 and TRBJ1-4, with unresolved D. From germline, CDR1 is SEHNR and CDR2 FQNEAQ (reference sequence). V lost 8 bases, J lost 8 bases, and 21 bases lay in between. This CDR3 comprises 15 residues. CDR3 in amino acids: CASRPPFSPGEKLFF. The CDR3, as DNA: TGTGCCAGCCGCCCGCCCTTTAGTCCGGGGGAAAAACTGTTTTTT.

The rearrangement joins TRBV2 to TRBJ2-3, with 13 nucleotides matching TRBD2. The CDR3 spans 17 residues. Germline-derived CDR1 and CDR2 are SNHLY and FYNNEI. V lost 5 bases to trimming and J lost 3 bases; unmatched junction nucleotides: 8. In nucleotides, the CDR3 is TGTGCCAGCAGTACTTCTAGGACTAGCGGGGGAACAGATACGCAGTATTTT. Protein sequence: CASSTSRTSGGTDTQYF.

This rearrangement joins TRBV3-1 (or the pseudogene TRBV3-2) to TRBJ2-1, with TRBD2 matching over 8 bases. After removal of 1 base from V and 5 bases from J, the junction contained 13 bases not matched to a gene. This CDR3 has 18 residues. Germline loops: CDR1 LGHDT, CDR2 YNNKEL (reference sequence). The CDR3 is CASSQGHRLAGGHNEQFF. CDR3 DNA sequence: TGTGCCAGCAGCCAAGGGCACAGACTCGCGGGGGGCCACAATGAGCAGTTCTTC.